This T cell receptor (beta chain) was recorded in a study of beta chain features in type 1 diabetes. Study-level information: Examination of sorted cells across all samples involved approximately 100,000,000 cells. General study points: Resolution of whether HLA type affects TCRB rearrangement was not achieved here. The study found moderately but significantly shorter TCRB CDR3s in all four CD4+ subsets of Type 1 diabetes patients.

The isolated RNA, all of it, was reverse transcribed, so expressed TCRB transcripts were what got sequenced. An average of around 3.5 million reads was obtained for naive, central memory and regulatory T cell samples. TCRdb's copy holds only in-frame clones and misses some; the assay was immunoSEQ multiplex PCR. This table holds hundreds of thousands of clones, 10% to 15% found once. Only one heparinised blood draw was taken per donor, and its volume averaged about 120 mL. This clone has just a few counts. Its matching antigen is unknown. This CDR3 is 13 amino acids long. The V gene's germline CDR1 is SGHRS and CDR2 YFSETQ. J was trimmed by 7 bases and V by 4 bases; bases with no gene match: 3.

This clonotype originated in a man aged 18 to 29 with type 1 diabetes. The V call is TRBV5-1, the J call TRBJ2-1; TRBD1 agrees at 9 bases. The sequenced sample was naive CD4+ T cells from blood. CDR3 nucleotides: TGCGCCAGCAGCATCGGACAGGGGAATGAGCAGTTCTTC. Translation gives CASSIGQGNEQFF.